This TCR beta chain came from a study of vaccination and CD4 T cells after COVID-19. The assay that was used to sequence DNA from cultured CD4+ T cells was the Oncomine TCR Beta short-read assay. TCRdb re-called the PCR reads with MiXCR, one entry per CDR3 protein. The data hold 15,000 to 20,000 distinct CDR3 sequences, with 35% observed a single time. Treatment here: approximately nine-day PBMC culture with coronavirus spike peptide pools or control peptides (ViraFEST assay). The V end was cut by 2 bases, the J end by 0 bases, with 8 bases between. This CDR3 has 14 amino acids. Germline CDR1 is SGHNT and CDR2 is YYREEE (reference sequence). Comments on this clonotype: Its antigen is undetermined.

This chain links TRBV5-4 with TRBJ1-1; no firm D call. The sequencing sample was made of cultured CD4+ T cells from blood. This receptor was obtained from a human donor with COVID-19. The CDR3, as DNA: TGTGCCAGCAGCTTCGGAAGGATGAACACTGAAGCTTTCTTT. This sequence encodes CASSFGRMNTEAFF.